Listed here are 26 T cell receptor beta chains from one sample, sequenced in a study of glioma-infiltrating T cells after dendritic cell vaccination. Specified time point: after dendritic cell vaccination, including at tumor progression/relapse. The method was immunoSEQ multiplex PCR; TCRdb's version includes in-frame clones alone and lacks a portion of them. The sample yields tens of thousands of clones, around 84% seen once. The sample in question was blood, obtained after dendritic cell vaccination. These receptors all stem from a human donor with glioblastoma.

The gene calls are TRBV28 and TRBJ1-4; no clear D. V was shortened by 2 bases and J by 8 bases, with 9 bases between the two germline ends. Looked up from germline, CDR1 is MDHEN and CDR2 is SYDVKM. The CDR3 consists of 13 residues. The CDR3 protein is CASSLRGTEKLFF. In DNA, the CDR3 is TGTGCCAGCAGTTTAAGAGGAACGGAAAAACTGTTTTTT.

The chain combines TRBV7-9 with TRBJ2-2, with TRBD2 matching 7 bases. The J segment lost 6 bases and the V segment lost 4 bases, leaving 14 bases of the junction unmatched. This CDR3 contains 17 residues. Looked up from germline, CDR1 is SEHNR and CDR2 is FQNEAQ (reference sequence). The CDR3 DNA reads as TGTGCCAGCAGCTCCTCGCTTGCGGGAGAAGGTCCCGGGGAGCTGTTTTTT. This sequence encodes CASSSSLAGEGPGELFF.

The gene calls are TRBV28 and TRBJ1-2, with D unclear. Per the germline V gene, CDR1 is MDHEN and CDR2 is SYDVKM. CDR3 length: 14 amino acids. V lost 6 bases to trimming and J lost 4 bases, with 15 bases between them. The CDR3 DNA reads as TGTGCCAGCAGCACTCTCCCGGGTCTCTATGGCTACACCTTC. This codes for CASSTLPGLYGYTF.

This clone was detected once. This chain links TRBV7-6 with TRBJ2-5; D is perhaps TRBD2 (5 bases). The CDR3 spans 17 residues. Germline lookup yields CDR1 SGHVS and CDR2 FNYEAQ. Trimming removed 1 base at V and 2 bases at J, with 17 bases between. The CDR3 sequence: CASSLVSSRTVQETQYF. In DNA, the CDR3 is TGTGCCAGCAGCTTAGTCTCTAGCCGAACTGTACAAGAGACCCAGTACTTC. The whole variable domain, filled in from reference TRBV7-6 and TRBJ2-5, reads GAGVSQSPRYKVTKRGQDVALRCDPISGHVSLYWYRQALGQGPEFLTYFNYEAQQDKSGLPNDRFSAERPEGSISTLTIQRTEQRDSAMYRCASSLVSSRTVQETQYFGPGTRLLVL.

The chain has TRBV15 and TRBJ1-1; 7 nucleotides agree with TRBD1. Germline loops: CDR1 LNHNV, CDR2 YYDKDF (reference sequence). This CDR3 comprises 15 residues. The junction had 8 bases not matched to a gene; V was cut back by 3 bases and J by 4 bases. DNA for the CDR3: TGTGCCACCAGCAGTTACAGGGGTGGGGTCACTGAAGCTTTCTTT. This sequence encodes CATSSYRGGVTEAFF.

This chain joins TRBV2 and TRBJ2-7; D not resolved. This CDR3 region has 13 residues. CDR1 is SNHLY and CDR2 is FYNNEI in the germline V gene. With 8 bases removed from V and 7 bases from J, the gap between germline ends came to 18 bases. The CDR3 sequence is CASLQGLRWEQYF. For the CDR3, the DNA is TGTGCCAGCCTACAAGGTTTGAGGTGGGAGCAGTACTTC.

This chain links TRBV5-1 with TRBJ2-7; 7 bases agree with TRBD1. The CDR3 contains 15 residues. The germline gives CDR1 SGHRS, CDR2 YFSETQ. J gave up 1 base and V 3 bases, and 7 bases lay outside the gene matches. DNA of the CDR3: TGCGCCAGCAGCTCCCGGGACAGCCCATCCTACGAGCAGTACTTC. Protein product: CASSSRDSPSYEQYF. Supplemented by reference TRBV5-1 and TRBJ2-7, the full variable domain reads KAGVTQTPRYLIKTRGQQVTLSCSPISGHRSVSWYQQTPGQGLQFLFEYFSETQRNKGNFPGRFSGRQFSNSRSEMNVSTLELGDSALYLCASSSRDSPSYEQYFGPGTRLTVT.

The chain combines TRBV5-1 with TRBJ1-2, with 7 bases aligning to TRBD1. The CDR3 extends over 15 amino acids. J lost 1 base, V lost 0 bases, and 3 bases had no gene match. Germline-derived CDR1 and CDR2 are SGHRS and YFSETQ. For the CDR3, the DNA is TGCGCCAGCAGCTTGGGGACAGGAAATAACTATGGCTACACCTTC. The encoded protein is CASSLGTGNNYGYTF.

V and J are TRBV19 and TRBJ1-4; D gene unclear. The V end was cut by 7 bases, the J end by 5 bases, with 11 bases between. The CDR3 length is 13 residues. The germline gives CDR1 LNHDA, CDR2 SQIVND (reference sequence). The CDR3 nucleotides read TGTGCCAGTATTGGAGGCCAGAATGAAAAACTGTTTTTT. Its protein product is CASIGGQNEKLFF. The variable domain in full, with the rest retrieved from reference TRBV19 and TRBJ1-4, is DGGITQSPKYLFRKEGQNVTLSCEQNLNHDAMYWYRQDPGQGLRLIYYSQIVNDFQKGDIAEGYSVSREKKESFPLTVTSAQKNPTAFYLCASIGGQNEKLFFGSGTQLSVL.

The chain couples TRBV27 to TRBJ2-2, with D hard to call. The length of the CDR3 is 13 residues. Per germline, CDR1 MNHEY and CDR2 SMNVEV (reference sequence). Trimming took off 2 bases at V and 6 bases at J, with 7 bases between the two ends. The chain's CDR3 is CASSLGRPGELFF. CDR3 nucleotides: TGTGCCAGCAGTTTAGGGCGTCCCGGGGAGCTGTTTTTT.

This sequence joins TRBV29-1 and TRBJ1-3; D not certain. The ends were cut back, 4 bases at V and 3 bases at J, with 10 bases in the middle. CDR1 SQVTM and CDR2 ANQGSEA come from the germline V gene. The CDR3 spans 13 residues. The CDR3 region is CSVVVGVGNTIYF. In DNA, the CDR3 is TGCAGCGTTGTAGTCGGGGTTGGAAACACCATATATTTT. Full variable domain (missing parts from reference TRBV29-1 and TRBJ1-3): SAVISQKPSRDICQRGTSLTIQCQVDSQVTMMFWYRQQPGQSLTLIATANQGSEATYESGFVIDKFPISRPNLTFSTLTVSNMSPEDSSIYLCSVVVGVGNTIYFGEGSWLTVV.

V usage is TRBV7-8 and J usage is TRBJ2-3, with TRBD2 identical over 9 bases. Germline CDR1 reads SGHVS; CDR2 reads FQNEAQ. The V and J ends lost 4 bases and 1 base, in that order; junction bases with no gene match: 15. The CDR3 runs to 19 residues. CDR3 in DNA: TGTGCCAGCAGCTGGAGGCGGGCGGGAGGGCCGGGCGGCACAGATACGCAGTATTTT. Protein: CASSWRRAGGPGGTDTQYF.

The V and J genes are TRBV4-1 and TRBJ2-7; 11 nucleotides align to TRBD2. The germline CDR1 and CDR2 sequences are MGHRA and YSYEKL. V was clipped by 0 bases and J by 4 bases; unmatched bases: 5. The CDR3 consists of 16 residues. In DNA form, the CDR3 reads TGCGCCAGCAGCCAAGACTCAACTAGCGGGAGATACGAGCAGTACTTC. It yields the protein CASSQDSTSGRYEQYF.

The chain combines TRBV10-3 with TRBJ1-1; D possibly corresponds to TRBD1 (6 bases). This CDR3 region has 15 residues. Germline V gene sequence: CDR1 ENHRY, CDR2 SYGVKD. V was pared by 3 bases and J by 5 bases, with 16 bases between. The CDR3 region is CAISDRGAGGTEAFF. In nucleotides, the CDR3 is TGTGCCATCAGTGATCGGGGGGCGGGTGGGACTGAAGCTTTCTTT.

The chain has TRBV5-4 and TRBJ2-3, with 8 positions matching TRBD2. This CDR3 spans 19 amino acids. J lost 2 bases, V lost 0 bases, and 14 bases had no gene match. Germline values: CDR1 SGHNT, CDR2 YYREEE (reference sequence). In DNA, the CDR3 is TGTGCCAGCAGCTTGGCTGTTGGACTAGCTGGGGGGGCCACAGATACGCAGTATTTT. It translates to CASSLAVGLAGGATDTQYF.

The chain couples TRBV2 to TRBJ2-1, with TRBD2 identical over 7 bases. With 11 bases clipped from V and 1 base from J, the junction kept 11 bases outside the gene matches. Germline values: CDR1 SNHLY, CDR2 FYNNEI. This CDR3 is built from 15 residues. This CDR3 reads CACGRDTGSYNEQFF. For the CDR3, the DNA is TGTGCCTGCGGGAGAGACACCGGATCCTACAATGAGCAGTTCTTC.

J is TRBJ2-7 and V is TRBV6-5; 7 bases align to TRBD1. This CDR3 contains 13 residues. J was trimmed by 6 bases and V by 6 bases; bases with no gene match: 8. Germline V gene sequence: CDR1 MNHEY, CDR2 SVGAGI. The CDR3 sequence is CASRDRVNGEQYF. Written as DNA, the CDR3 is TGTGCCAGCAGAGACAGGGTAAACGGCGAGCAGTACTTC.

V and J are TRBV4-1 and TRBJ2-1; TRBD2 matches 12 bases. The germline gives CDR1 MGHRA, CDR2 YSYEKL. The trim removed 1 base at V and 3 bases at J, leaving 1 base unmatched. This CDR3 has 16 amino acids. CDR3 nucleotide sequence: TGCGCCAGCAGCCAAGGACTAGCGGGGGACTACAATGAGCAGTTCTTC. Protein product: CASSQGLAGDYNEQFF.

A single count supports this clone. V is TRBV27 and J is TRBJ2-7; 9 bases line up with TRBD1. V shed 7 bases, J shed 4 bases, and the junction held 5 bases outside the gene matches. Looked up from germline, CDR1 is MNHEY and CDR2 is SMNVEV (reference sequence). This CDR3 contains 13 residues. Here the CDR3 DNA reads TGTGCCAGCACCAAGGGACAGGGTTACGAGCAGTACTTC. It specifies CASTKGQGYEQYF.

This chain links TRBV5-1 with TRBJ2-5; 7 bases agree with TRBD2. CDR3 size: 16 residues. J lost 2 bases, V lost 0 bases, and 7 bases had no gene match. CDR1 and CDR2 (germline): SGHRS, YFSETQ. The CDR3 region has the DNA TGCGCCAGCAGCTTGGACTCTAGCGGTATACAAGAGACCCAGTACTTC. Translation: CASSLDSSGIQETQYF.

On this clone: In the same sample, other DNA sequences code for this CDR3. V usage is TRBV6-5 and J usage is TRBJ2-7; 7 bases match TRBD1. There are 14 residues in the CDR3. With V trimmed by 0 bases and J by 4 bases, 3 bases remained unmatched. Germline values: CDR1 MNHEY, CDR2 SVGAGI. CDR3 loop: CASSYSGTAYEQYF. The CDR3 bases are TGTGCCAGCAGTTACTCTGGGACAGCTTACGAGCAGTACTTC.

This rearrangement joins TRBV18 to TRBJ2-7; 8 nucleotides match TRBD1. Trimming removed 3 bases from V and 1 base from J; junction bases left unmatched: 5. Germline V gives CDR1 KGHSH, CDR2 LQKENI. The CDR3 loop spans 15 amino acids. In DNA form, the CDR3 reads TGTGCCAGCTCACCCGTCAGGGGGCCTTCCTACGAGCAGTACTTC. Translated: CASSPVRGPSYEQYF.

This chain connects TRBV4-1 to TRBJ2-2; D call uncertain. CDR3 length: 17 residues. V lost 4 bases and J 7 bases, leaving 22 bases between the germline ends. Germline CDR1 MGHRA, CDR2 YSYEKL. The CDR3 region has the DNA TGCGCCAGCAGCCTCGAAATTGTAGTTTATCGAGGCGGGGAGCTGTTTTTT. Encoded protein: CASSLEIVVYRGGELFF.

Regarding this clone: Germline and junction disagree at one end, which may indicate a read error. The rearrangement links TRBV28 to TRBJ2-7; 8 nucleotides agree with TRBD1. The V gene's germline CDR1 is MDHEN and CDR2 SYDVKM. The CDR3 contains 13 residues. DNA of the CDR3: TGTGCCAGCAAAAAGGTCTATTCCGGGGACAGGAGCTTC. This encodes CASKKVYSGDRSF.

This chain joins TRBV27 and TRBJ1-1, with 7 bases fitting TRBD1. The CDR3 is made up of 13 amino acids. With 7 bases clipped from V and 5 bases from J, the junction kept 7 bases outside the gene matches. Germline V gives CDR1 MNHEY, CDR2 SMNVEV (reference sequence). For the CDR3, the DNA is TGTGCCAGCAATCAGGGGGAGAGGACTGAAGCTTTCTTT. Translation gives CASNQGERTEAFF.

This chain connects TRBV9 to TRBJ1-2; no firm D call. Germline lookup yields CDR1 SGDLS and CDR2 YYNGEE. V was trimmed by 3 bases and J by 8 bases, leaving 20 bases between them. This CDR3 is 15 amino acids long. DNA for the CDR3: TGTGCCAGCAGCGCGGGCCCGAGGGTCATCCAGGGCTACACCTTC. This translates into CASSAGPRVIQGYTF.